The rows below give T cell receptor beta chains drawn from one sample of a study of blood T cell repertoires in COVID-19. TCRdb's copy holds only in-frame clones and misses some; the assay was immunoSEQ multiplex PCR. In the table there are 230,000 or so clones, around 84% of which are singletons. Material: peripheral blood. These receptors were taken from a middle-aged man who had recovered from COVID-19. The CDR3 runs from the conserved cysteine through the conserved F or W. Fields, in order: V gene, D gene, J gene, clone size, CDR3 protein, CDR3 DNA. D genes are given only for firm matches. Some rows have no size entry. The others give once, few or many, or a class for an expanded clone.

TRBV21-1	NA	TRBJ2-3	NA	CASSPPTGWSTDTQYF	TGTGCCAGCAGCCCCCCGACAGGGTGGAGTACAGATACGCAGTATTTT
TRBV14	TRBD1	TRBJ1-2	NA	CASSHSPGQGGGYTF	TGTGCCAGCAGCCATTCTCCGGGACAGGGAGGTGGCTACACCTTC
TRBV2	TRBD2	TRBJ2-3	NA	CASSGGGLLAESTDTQYF	TGTGCCAGCAGTGGGGGGGGGCTACTAGCGGAGAGCACAGATACGCAGTATTTT
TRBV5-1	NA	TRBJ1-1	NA	CASSSWPGNTEAFF	TGCGCCAGCAGCTCTTGGCCGGGGAACACTGAAGCTTTCTTT
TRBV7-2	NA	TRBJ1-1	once	CASSPGVGAVNTEAFF	TGTGCCAGCAGCCCTGGGGTAGGGGCGGTGAACACTGAAGCTTTCTTT
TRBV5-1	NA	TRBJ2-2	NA	CASSLDRGELFF	TGCGCCAGCAGCTTGGACAGGGGGGAGCTGTTTTTT
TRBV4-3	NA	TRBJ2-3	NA	CASSQELRTDTQYF	TGCGCCAGCAGCCAAGAACTTCGCACAGATACGCAGTATTTT
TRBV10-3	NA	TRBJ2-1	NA	CAISELAGGYEQFF	TGTGCCATCAGTGAACTCGCGGGCGGCTATGAGCAGTTCTTC
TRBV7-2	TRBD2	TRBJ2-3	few	CASSLDGGFTDTQYF	TGTGCCAGCAGCTTAGACGGGGGGTTCACAGATACGCAGTATTTT
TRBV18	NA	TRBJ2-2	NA	CASSHSTTGELFF	TGTGCCAGCTCACACTCGACAACCGGGGAGCTGTTTTTT
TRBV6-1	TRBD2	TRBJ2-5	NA	CASSAGGRETQYF	TGTGCCAGCAGCGCGGGGGGGAGGGAGACCCAGTACTTC
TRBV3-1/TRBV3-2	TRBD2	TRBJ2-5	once	CASSLQPGTSDETQYF	TGTGCCAGCAGCCTGCAGCCCGGGACTAGCGATGAGACCCAGTACTTC
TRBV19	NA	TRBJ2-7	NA	CASSTGSYEQYF	TGTGCCAGTTCTACGGGGTCCTACGAGCAGTACTTC
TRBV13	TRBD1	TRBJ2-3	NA	CASSYRDRGTDTQYF	TGTGCCAGCAGCTACCGGGACAGGGGAACAGATACGCAGTATTTT
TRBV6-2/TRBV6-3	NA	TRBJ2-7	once	CASSYSAGPTYEQYF	TGTGCCAGCAGTTACTCAGCAGGCCCCACCTACGAGCAGTACTTC
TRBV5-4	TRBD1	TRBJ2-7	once	CASSSTRTGGYEQYF	TGTGCCAGCAGCTCGACGAGGACAGGGGGCTACGAGCAGTACTTC
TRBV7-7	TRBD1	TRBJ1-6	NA	CASEPTGATPLHF	TGTGCTAGCGAGCCGACAGGGGCGACACCCCTCCACTTT
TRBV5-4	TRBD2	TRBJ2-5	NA	CASSLALAGTVTQYF	TGTGCCAGCAGCTTGGCCTTAGCGGGGACGGTGACCCAGTACTTC
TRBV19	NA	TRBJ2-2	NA	CASSILRTVGGSGELFF	TGTGCCAGTAGTATTCTGAGGACAGTCGGGGGGTCCGGGGAGCTGTTTTTT
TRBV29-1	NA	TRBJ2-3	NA	CSVEDPGNGGRVTDTQYF	TGCAGCGTTGAAGATCCCGGGAATGGCGGCCGGGTCACAGATACGCAGTATTTT
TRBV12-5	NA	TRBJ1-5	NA	CASGWTSFQPQHF	TGTGCTAGTGGTTGGACATCATTTCAGCCCCAGCATTTT
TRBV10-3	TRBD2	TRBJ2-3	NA	CAISPAGVTDTQYF	TGTGCCATCAGCCCAGCGGGGGTAACAGATACGCAGTATTTT
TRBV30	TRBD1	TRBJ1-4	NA	CAWSGGQALGEKLFF	TGTGCCTGGAGTGGGGGACAGGCCTTAGGGGAAAAACTGTTTTTT
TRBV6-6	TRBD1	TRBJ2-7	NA	CASSYSGTGRHEQYF	TGTGCCAGCAGTTACTCGGGGACAGGGCGCCACGAGCAGTACTTC
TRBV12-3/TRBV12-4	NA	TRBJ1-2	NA	CASSDTNGYTF	TGTGCCAGCAGTGACACCAATGGCTACACCTTC
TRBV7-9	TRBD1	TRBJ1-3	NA	CASSLAGDRGNTIYF	TGTGCCAGCAGCTTAGCCGGGGACAGAGGAAACACCATATATTTT
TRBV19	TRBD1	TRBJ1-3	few	CASGGQGSFTGNTIYF	TGTGCCAGTGGTGGACAGGGAAGTTTTACTGGAAACACCATATATTTT
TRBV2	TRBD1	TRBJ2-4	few	CASSGDRGRLDENIQYF	TGTGCCAGCAGTGGGGACAGGGGACGGCTGGATGAAAACATTCAGTACTTC